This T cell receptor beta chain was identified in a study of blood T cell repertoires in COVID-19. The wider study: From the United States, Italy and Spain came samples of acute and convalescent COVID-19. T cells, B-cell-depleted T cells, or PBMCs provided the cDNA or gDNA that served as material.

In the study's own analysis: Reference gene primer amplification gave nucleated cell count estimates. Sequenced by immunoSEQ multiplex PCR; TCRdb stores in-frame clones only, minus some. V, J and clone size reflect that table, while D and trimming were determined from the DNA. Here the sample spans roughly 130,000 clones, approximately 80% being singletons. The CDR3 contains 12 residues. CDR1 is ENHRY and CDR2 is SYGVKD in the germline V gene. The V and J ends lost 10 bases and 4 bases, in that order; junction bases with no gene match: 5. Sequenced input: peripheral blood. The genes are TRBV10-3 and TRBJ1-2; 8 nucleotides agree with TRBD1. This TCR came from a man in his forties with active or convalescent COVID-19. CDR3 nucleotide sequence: TGTGCCACCGGCGACAGGGGCTATGGCTACACCTTC. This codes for CATGDRGYGYTF.